The present T cell receptor (beta chain) was sequenced within a study of OX40 agonist ivuxolimab in advanced cancers. Turning to the overall study: Ivuxolimab was a fully human IgG2 agonistic monoclonal antibody targeting the costimulatory receptor OX40 (CD134). The point of sequencing TCRbeta in the periphery was to test whether ivuxolimab changed TCR sequence diversity and drove clonal T-cell expansion. The paper reports the monotherapy dose-escalation portion (N ≈ 50 patients) of the phase I ivuxolimab trial. Intravenous ivuxolimab was administered to patients every 2 weeks at six dose levels: 0.01, 0.1, 0.3, 1.5, 3 and 10 mg/kg. Of the approximately 50 patients in dose escalation, around 19 had hepatocellular carcinoma, some 15 had melanoma, 9 had renal cell carcinoma and 9 had head and neck cancer. Patients were allowed to have had prior anti-PD-1, anti-PD-L1 or anti-CTLA-4 therapy, and approximately 40% of the dose-escalation patients had been treated with checkpoint inhibitors. Partial responses occurred in three dose-escalation patients: two with cutaneous melanoma and one with hepatocellular carcinoma. In the dose-escalation cohort, 70% to 90% of patients were male, and the mean age was roughly 60 years with a range of about 20 to 80.

Between the V and J ends, shortened by 4 bases and 4 bases respectively, the junction contains 19 bases. From its cysteine to its phenylalanine, the CDR3 spans 16 amino acids. The entry retains the CDR3 DNA only, 48 bases that are in frame from base 1. Taken from the germline V gene, the CDR1 and CDR2 loops are SGDLS and YYNGEE. A note on this clone: No antigen is known for it. The sample holds no much larger clone one base away, and base qualities are not on file.

To sequence the TCRbeta CDR3 region, genomic DNA was isolated from the sorted cells. The immunoSEQ Assay was used to sequence the TCRbeta CDR3 regions. TCRdb retrieved this table from immuneACCESS and kept in-frame rearrangements only. Not all clones are present; in checked studies, unresolved V genes account for under half, and no reason is known for the remainder. Counted in this sample were 22,000 or so clones; less than 90% of them appeared once. The top ten clonotypes cover 25% to 30% of the sample. Patients with a history of autoimmune disease or receiving systemic immunosuppression were excluded from the trial. Peripheral blood for TCR sequencing was collected from all dose cohorts at baseline, on cycle 4 day 1, and on cycle 7 day 1. Samples came from an open-label, multicenter, first-in-human phase I dose-escalation trial of ivuxolimab. The trial enrolled adults with locally advanced or metastatic head and neck squamous cell, hepatocellular, melanoma or renal cell carcinoma. Before TCR sequencing, CD4+ T cells and CD8+ T cells were sorted from peripheral blood as separate populations.

Findings and caveats that apply to the study as a whole: After ivuxolimab, expanded clones were on average more numerous among CD8+ T cells than among CD4+ T cells. In partial responders in the 0.1-3.0 mg/kg groups, normalized peripheral clonal expansion was found to be among the lowest, especially among CD8+ T cells. Which antigens the clonally expanded peripheral T cells were specific for was not determined. Low levels of normalized T-cell clonal expansion were also shown by some nonresponding patients. At doses of 0.1 to 3.0 mg/kg, clonal expansion of both CD4+ and CD8+ blood T cells was observed from baseline to week 6.

The sequences come from CD4+ or CD8+ T cells sorted from blood, collected in a trial of the OX40 agonist ivuxolimab. This receptor chain uses TRBV9 and TRBJ2-3; the D gene is perhaps TRBD1 or TRBD2, each of them matching over 5 bases. The sequence was obtained from an adult with an advanced solid tumor such as melanoma, head and neck, liver or kidney cancer. The sequenced DNA is TGTGCCAGCAGCCCCGGGGCTGGCTTTTCCCCAGATACGCAGTATTTT. This encodes CASSPGAGFSPDTQYF.